Below, 6 T cell receptor beta chains from the same sample are listed, as sequenced in a study of T-cell memory formation after mild COVID-19. TCRdb reprocessed the 5' RACE reads via MiXCR and lists one record per CDR3 protein. The sample has about 470,000 distinct CDR3 sequences, approximately 23% seen once. Sequences were obtained from PBMCs or a T cell subset sorted from them (not recorded which). These TCRs come from an adult woman who had mild COVID-19 (a few samples of this study predate the infection). Cell type and time point are not known.

This clonotype has more than one count but fewer than ten. The chain couples TRBV7-3 to TRBJ2-5, with TRBD2 matching over 13 bases. V shed 5 bases and J 11 bases; nucleotides not matched to a gene: 8. This CDR3 has 14 amino acids. In germline, CDR1 is SGHTA, CDR2 FQGTGA. The CDR3 region is CASSPTTSGGTQYF. The CDR3 nucleotides are TGTGCCAGCAGCCCGACGACTAGCGGGGGGACTCAGTACTTC.

The chain combines TRBV30 with TRBJ1-1; no reliable D call. The CDR3 has 12 amino acids. From germline, CDR1 is GTSNPN and CDR2 SVGIG (reference sequence). Between the trimmed V and J ends, which lost 1 base and 1 base, there was a span of 4 bases. CDR3 protein: CAWSERNTEAFF. The CDR3 DNA reads as TGTGCCTGGAGTGAAAGGAACACTGAAGCTTTCTTT.

This clonotype was detected a few times. This chain connects TRBV20-1 to TRBJ2-3, with D tentatively TRBD2 (6 bases). V was shortened by 5 bases and J by 2 bases, with 17 bases between the two germline ends. Germline-derived CDR1 and CDR2 are DFQATT and SNEGSKA (reference sequence). The CDR3 loop spans 15 amino acids. CDR3 sequence reads: CSAARSAGNTDTQYF. CDR3 DNA sequence: TGCAGTGCTGCCCGATCGGCGGGGAACACAGATACGCAGTATTTT.

This chain uses TRBV15 with TRBJ2-7, with TRBD2 matching over 9 bases. The CDR3 has 14 residues. J gave up 5 bases and V 0 bases, and 2 bases lay outside the gene matches. The germline CDR1 and CDR2 sequences are LNHNV and YYDKDF (reference sequence). The CDR3 protein is CATSRDLAGHEQYF. The CDR3 DNA reads as TGTGCCACCAGCAGAGATCTAGCGGGGCACGAGCAGTACTTC. The full variable domain, rest sourced from reference TRBV15 and TRBJ2-7, is DAMVIQNPRYQVTQFGKPVTLSCSQTLNHNVMYWYQQKSSQAPKLLFHYYDKDFNNEADTPDNFQSRRPNTSFCFLDIRSPGLGDTAMYLCATSRDLAGHEQYFGPGTRLTVT.

The rearrangement uses TRBV10-3 and TRBJ2-7, with D perhaps matching TRBD1 (5 bases). Germline values: CDR1 ENHRY, CDR2 SYGVKD. V was cut by 3 bases and J by 2 bases, with 17 bases left in between. CDR3 length: 16 amino acids. For the CDR3, the DNA is TGTGCCATCAGTGACTACGGACACCAGCCCACCTACGAGCAGTACTTC. Its translation is CAISDYGHQPTYEQYF.

Points on this clonotype: A read error is possible here, since a much larger clone lies one base away. The chain has TRBV29-1 and TRBJ2-3, with 8 bases identical to TRBD2. This CDR3 is built from 16 residues. V shed 5 bases and J 0 bases; nucleotides not matched to a gene: 10. Germline assignment: CDR1 SQVTM and CDR2 ANQGSEA. The CDR3 bases are TGCAGCGTTATACAAGTGGCTAGCGGGAGCACAGATACGCAGTATTTT. Amino acids: CSVIQVASGSTDTQYF.